One and the same sample provided the 9 T cell receptor beta chains below, sequenced in a study of spatial heterogeneity in lung cancer. One entry per CDR3 protein, called by TCRdb with MiXCR from the 5' RACE reads. The sample lists more than 75,000 distinct CDR3 sequences, around 19% occurring once. The time point denotes: blood at routine non-recurrence follow-up after resection. This material consisted of PBMCs, taken at follow-up. Source of these receptors: a male donor with early-stage non-small cell lung cancer.

This clonotype has a handful of counts. This chain connects TRBV11-2 to TRBJ2-1, with 16 bases aligning to TRBD2. The germline gives CDR1 SGHAT, CDR2 FQNNGV. V lost 5 bases to trimming and J lost 0 bases; unmatched junction nucleotides: 4. CDR3 length equals 18 residues. The CDR3 loop reads CASSPGTSGGASYNEQFF. CDR3 in DNA: TGTGCCAGCAGCCCGGGGACTAGCGGGGGGGCCTCCTACAATGAGCAGTTCTTC.

The sample holds a few counts of this clonotype. V gene TRBV24-1 combines with J gene TRBJ2-1, with 11 positions matching TRBD2. Germline CDR1 KGHDR, CDR2 SFDVKD. The CDR3 consists of 16 residues. With V trimmed by 5 bases and J by 7 bases, 9 bases remained unmatched. The CDR3 sequence is CATSALPGLAANEQFF. In nucleotides, the CDR3 is TGTGCCACCAGTGCCCTTCCGGGACTAGCGGCTAATGAGCAGTTCTTC.

V gene TRBV7-9 combines with J gene TRBJ1-6; D is unresolved. Trimming removed 5 bases from V and 8 bases from J, with 10 bases in between. The CDR3 consists of 13 residues. Germline V gene data show CDR1 as SEHNR and CDR2 as FQNEAQ (reference sequence). CDR3 in amino acids: CASSPWTDSPLHF. The CDR3 DNA is TGTGCCAGCAGCCCCTGGACGGATTCACCCCTCCACTTT.

This clonotype occurred many times. The rearrangement joins TRBV10-3 to TRBJ2-1; possibly TRBD2 for D (6 bases). The CDR3 has 14 amino acids. Germline V CDR1 and CDR2: ENHRY, SYGVKD. The V end was cut by 6 bases, the J end by 0 bases, with 9 bases between. As DNA, the CDR3 is TGTGCCATCAGGGCCGGGAGCTCCTACAATGAGCAGTTCTTC. Its translation is CAIRAGSSYNEQFF.

The chain is built from TRBV30 and TRBJ1-1; D ambiguous. This CDR3 has 14 amino acids. V was cut by 2 bases and J by 0 bases, with 10 bases left in between. From germline, CDR1 is GTSNPN and CDR2 SVGIG (reference sequence). The chain's CDR3 is CAWSRLFVNTEAFF. The CDR3 DNA follows: TGTGCCTGGAGTAGGTTATTCGTGAACACTGAAGCTTTCTTT.

The gene calls are TRBV9 and TRBJ2-7; 11 nucleotides agree with TRBD2. V was clipped by 3 bases and J by 2 bases; unmatched bases: 4. The germline V gene has CDR1 SGDLS and CDR2 YYNGEE. CDR3 size: 15 residues. This CDR3 is CASSAGTSGTYEQYF. The CDR3 coding sequence is TGTGCCAGCAGCGCGGGGACTAGCGGAACCTACGAGCAGTACTTC.

In this sample, this clonotype turned up once. V is TRBV11-2 and J is TRBJ1-3, with unresolved D. The germline gives CDR1 SGHAT, CDR2 FQNNGV. The CDR3 has 16 residues. Trimming removed 4 bases at V and 0 bases at J, with 13 bases between. In nucleotides, the CDR3 is TGTGCCAGCAGCTCGCCTCGAGAAGGCTCTGGAAACACCATATATTTT. Translation: CASSSPREGSGNTIYF.

This chain joins TRBV7-2 and TRBJ1-3; the D gene is possibly TRBD1 (5 bases). The germline gives CDR1 SGHTA, CDR2 FQGNSA. Trimming pared 5 bases from V and 0 bases from J, leaving 11 bases between. This CDR3 has 15 residues. CDR3 loop: CASSRRGDSGNTIYF. CDR3 in DNA: TGTGCCAGCAGCCGACGGGGGGACTCTGGAAACACCATATATTTT.

This clonotype was seen a handful of times. This chain connects TRBV2 to TRBJ2-7; D is possibly TRBD1 (5 bases). Between the trimmed V and J ends, which lost 6 bases and 6 bases, there was a span of 15 bases. The germline CDR1 and CDR2 sequences are SNHLY and FYNNEI. There are 13 residues in the CDR3. The CDR3: CASSAGRNSEQYV. The CDR3 DNA follows: TGTGCCAGCAGCGCAGGGCGAAACTCCGAGCAGTACGTC.